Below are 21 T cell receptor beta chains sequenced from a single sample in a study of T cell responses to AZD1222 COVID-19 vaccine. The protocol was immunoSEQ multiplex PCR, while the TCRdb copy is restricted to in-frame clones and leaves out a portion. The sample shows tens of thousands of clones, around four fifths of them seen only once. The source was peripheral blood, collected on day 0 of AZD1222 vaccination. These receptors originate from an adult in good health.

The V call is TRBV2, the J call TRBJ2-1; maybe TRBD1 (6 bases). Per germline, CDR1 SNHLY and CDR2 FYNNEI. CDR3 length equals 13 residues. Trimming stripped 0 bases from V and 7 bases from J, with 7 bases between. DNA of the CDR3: TGTGCCAGCAGTGAAGCGAGGGGGAATGAGCAGTTCTTC. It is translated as CASSEARGNEQFF.

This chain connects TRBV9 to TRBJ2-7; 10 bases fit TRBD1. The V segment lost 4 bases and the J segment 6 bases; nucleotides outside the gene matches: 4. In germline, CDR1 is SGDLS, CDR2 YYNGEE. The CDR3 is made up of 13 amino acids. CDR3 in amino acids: CASSSGQGFEQYF. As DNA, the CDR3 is TGTGCCAGCAGCTCGGGACAGGGGTTCGAGCAGTACTTC.

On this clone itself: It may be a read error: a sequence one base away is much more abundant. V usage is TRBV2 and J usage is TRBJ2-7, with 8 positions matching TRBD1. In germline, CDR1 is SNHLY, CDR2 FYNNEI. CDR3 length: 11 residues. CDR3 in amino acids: CVSDRGGEQYF. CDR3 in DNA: TGTGTCAGTGACAGGGGAGGCGAGCAGTACTTC.

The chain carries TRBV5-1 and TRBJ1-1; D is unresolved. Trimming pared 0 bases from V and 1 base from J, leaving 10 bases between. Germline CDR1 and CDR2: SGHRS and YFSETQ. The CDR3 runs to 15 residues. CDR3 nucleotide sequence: TGCGCCAGCAGCTTGGTGCCGTCGGGGAACACTGAAGCTTTCTTT. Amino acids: CASSLVPSGNTEAFF.

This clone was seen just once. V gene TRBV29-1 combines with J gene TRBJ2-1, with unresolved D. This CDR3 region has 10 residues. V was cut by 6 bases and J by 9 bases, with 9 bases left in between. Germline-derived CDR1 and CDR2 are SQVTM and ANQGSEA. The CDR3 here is CSVQVGEQFF. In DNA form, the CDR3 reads TGCAGCGTCCAAGTGGGTGAGCAGTTCTTC.

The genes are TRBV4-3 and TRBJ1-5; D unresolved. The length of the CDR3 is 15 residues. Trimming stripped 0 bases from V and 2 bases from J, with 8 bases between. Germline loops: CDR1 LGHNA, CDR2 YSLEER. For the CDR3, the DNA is TGCGCCAGCAGCCAAGATGGAGGACGCAATCAGCCCCAGCATTTT. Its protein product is CASSQDGGRNQPQHF.

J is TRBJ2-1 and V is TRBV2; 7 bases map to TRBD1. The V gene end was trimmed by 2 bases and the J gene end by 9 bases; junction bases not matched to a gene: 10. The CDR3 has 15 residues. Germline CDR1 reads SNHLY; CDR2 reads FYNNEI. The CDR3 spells CASSETGVGNTEQFF. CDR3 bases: TGTGCCAGCAGTGAAACAGGGGTGGGGAATACTGAGCAGTTCTTC.

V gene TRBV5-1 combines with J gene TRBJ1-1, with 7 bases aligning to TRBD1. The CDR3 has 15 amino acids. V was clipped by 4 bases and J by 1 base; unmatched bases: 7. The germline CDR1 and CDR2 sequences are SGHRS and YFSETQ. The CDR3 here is CASSLSGQKNTEAFF. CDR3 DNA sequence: TGCGCCAGCAGCCTCTCGGGACAGAAGAACACTGAAGCTTTCTTT.

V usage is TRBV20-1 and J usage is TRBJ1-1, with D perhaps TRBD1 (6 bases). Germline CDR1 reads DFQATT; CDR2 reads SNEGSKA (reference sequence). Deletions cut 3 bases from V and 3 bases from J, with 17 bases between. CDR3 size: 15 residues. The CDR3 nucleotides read TGCAGTGCTAGTCAAGGGGGGGGGTCGGACACTGAAGCTTTCTTT. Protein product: CSASQGGGSDTEAFF.

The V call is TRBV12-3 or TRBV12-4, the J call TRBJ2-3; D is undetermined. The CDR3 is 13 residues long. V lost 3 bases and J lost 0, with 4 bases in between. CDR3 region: CASSFGSTDTQYF. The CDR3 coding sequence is TGTGCCAGCAGTTTTGGGAGCACAGATACGCAGTATTTT.

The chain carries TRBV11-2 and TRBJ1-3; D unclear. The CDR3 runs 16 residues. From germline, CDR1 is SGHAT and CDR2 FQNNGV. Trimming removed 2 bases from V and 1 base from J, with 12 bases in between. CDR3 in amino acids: CASSLFLRGSGNTIYF. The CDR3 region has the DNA TGTGCCAGCAGCTTATTCCTTAGAGGATCTGGAAACACCATATATTTT. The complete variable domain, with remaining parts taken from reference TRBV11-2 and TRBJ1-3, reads EAGVAQSPRYKIIEKRQSVAFWCNPISGHATLYWYQQILGQGPKLLIQFQNNGVVDDSQLPKDRFSAERLKGVDSTLKIQPAKLEDSAVYLCASSLFLRGSGNTIYFGEGSWLTVV.

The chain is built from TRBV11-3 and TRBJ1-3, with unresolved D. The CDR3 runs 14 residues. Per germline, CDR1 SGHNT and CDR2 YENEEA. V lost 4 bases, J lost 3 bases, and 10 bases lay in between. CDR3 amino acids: CASSSLPGGNTIYF. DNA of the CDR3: TGTGCCAGCAGCTCCCTCCCCGGTGGAAACACCATATATTTT.

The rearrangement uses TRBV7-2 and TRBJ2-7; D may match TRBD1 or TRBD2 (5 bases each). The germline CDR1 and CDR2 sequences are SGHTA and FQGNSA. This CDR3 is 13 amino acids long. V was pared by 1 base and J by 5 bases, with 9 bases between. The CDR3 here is CASSLGGYNEQYF. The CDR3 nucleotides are TGTGCCAGCAGCTTAGGGGGGTACAACGAGCAGTACTTC. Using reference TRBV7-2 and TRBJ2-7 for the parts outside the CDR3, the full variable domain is GAGVSQSPSNKVTEKGKDVELRCDPISGHTALYWYRQSLGQGLEFLIYFQGNSAPDKSGLPSDRFSAERTGGSVSTLTIQRTQQEDSAVYLCASSLGGYNEQYFGPGTRLTVT.

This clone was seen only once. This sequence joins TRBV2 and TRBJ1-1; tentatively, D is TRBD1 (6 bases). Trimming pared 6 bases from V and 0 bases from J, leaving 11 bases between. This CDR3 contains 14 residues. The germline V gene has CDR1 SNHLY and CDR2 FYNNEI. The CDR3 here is CASSADSMNTEAFF. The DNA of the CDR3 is TGTGCCAGCAGCGCGGACAGCATGAACACTGAAGCTTTCTTT.

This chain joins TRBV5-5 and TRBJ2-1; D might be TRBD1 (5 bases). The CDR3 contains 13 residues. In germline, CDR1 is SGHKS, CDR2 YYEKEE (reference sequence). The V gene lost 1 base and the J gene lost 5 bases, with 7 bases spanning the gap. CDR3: CASSLLGDNEQFF. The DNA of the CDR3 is TGTGCCAGCAGCTTGTTAGGGGACAATGAGCAGTTCTTC. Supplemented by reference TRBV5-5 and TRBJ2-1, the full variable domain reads DAGVTQSPTHLIKTRGQQVTLRCSPISGHKSVSWYQQVLGQGPQFIFQYYEKEERGRGNFPDRFSARQFPNYSSELNVNALLLGDSALYLCASSLLGDNEQFFGPGTRLTVL.

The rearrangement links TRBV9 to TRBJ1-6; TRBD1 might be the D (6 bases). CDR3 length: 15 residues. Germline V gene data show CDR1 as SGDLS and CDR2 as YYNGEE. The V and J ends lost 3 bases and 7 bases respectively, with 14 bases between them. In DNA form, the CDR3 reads TGTGCCAGCAGCGCACTAGGGACAAGGAATTCACCCCTCCACTTT. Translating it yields CASSALGTRNSPLHF.

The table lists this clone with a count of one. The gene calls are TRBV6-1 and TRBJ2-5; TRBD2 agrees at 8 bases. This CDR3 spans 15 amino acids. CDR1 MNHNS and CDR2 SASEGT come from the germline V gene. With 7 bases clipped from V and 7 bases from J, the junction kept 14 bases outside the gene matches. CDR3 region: CASIQTSEGGGTQYF. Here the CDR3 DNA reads TGTGCCAGCATCCAGACTAGCGAGGGTGGAGGGACCCAGTACTTC.

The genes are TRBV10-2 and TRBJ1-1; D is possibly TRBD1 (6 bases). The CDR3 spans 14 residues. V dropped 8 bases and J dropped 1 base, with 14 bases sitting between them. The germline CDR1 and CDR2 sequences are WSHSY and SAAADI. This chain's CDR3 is CASSSTGSNTEAFF. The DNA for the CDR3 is TGCGCCAGCTCTTCGACAGGATCGAACACTGAAGCTTTCTTT.

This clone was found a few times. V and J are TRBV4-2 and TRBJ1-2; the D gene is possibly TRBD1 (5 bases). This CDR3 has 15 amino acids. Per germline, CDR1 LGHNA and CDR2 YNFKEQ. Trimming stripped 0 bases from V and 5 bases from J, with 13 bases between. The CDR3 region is CASSQDRAGWYGYTF. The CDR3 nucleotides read TGTGCCAGCAGCCAAGACAGGGCCGGGTGGTATGGCTACACCTTC.

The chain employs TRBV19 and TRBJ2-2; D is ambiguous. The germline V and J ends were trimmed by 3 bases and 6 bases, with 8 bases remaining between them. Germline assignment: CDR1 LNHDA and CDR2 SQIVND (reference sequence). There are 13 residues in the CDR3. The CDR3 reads CASSMGSAGELFF. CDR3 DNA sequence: TGTGCCAGTAGTATGGGATCGGCCGGGGAGCTGTTTTTT.

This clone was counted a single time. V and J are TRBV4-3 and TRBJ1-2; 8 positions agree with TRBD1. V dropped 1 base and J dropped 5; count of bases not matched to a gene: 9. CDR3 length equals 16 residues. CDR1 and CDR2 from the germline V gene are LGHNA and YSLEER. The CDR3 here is CASSQAGDRKRYGYTF. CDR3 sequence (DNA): TGCGCCAGCAGCCAAGCCGGGGACAGGAAACGTTATGGCTACACCTTC.